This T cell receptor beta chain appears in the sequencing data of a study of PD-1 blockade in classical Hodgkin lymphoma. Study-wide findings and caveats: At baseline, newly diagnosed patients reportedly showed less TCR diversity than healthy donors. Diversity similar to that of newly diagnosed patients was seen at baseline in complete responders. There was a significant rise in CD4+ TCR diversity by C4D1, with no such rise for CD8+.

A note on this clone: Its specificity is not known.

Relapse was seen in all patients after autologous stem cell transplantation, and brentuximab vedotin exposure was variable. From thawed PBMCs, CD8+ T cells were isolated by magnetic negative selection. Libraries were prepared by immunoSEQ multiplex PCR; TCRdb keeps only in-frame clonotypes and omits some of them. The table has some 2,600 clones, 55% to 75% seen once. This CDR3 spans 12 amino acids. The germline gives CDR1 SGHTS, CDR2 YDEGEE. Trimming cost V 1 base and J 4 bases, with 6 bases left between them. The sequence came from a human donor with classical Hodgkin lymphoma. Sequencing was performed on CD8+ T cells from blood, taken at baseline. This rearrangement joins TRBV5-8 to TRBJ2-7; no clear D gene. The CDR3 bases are TGTGCCAGCAGCTTGTCCACATACGAGCAGTACTTC. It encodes CASSLSTYEQYF.